This T cell receptor beta chain originates from a study of blood T cell repertoires in COVID-19. Study-wide context: Material from acute and convalescent COVID-19 was sourced from the United States, Italy and Spain. The cDNA or gDNA used as material had been derived from T cells, B-cell-depleted T cells, or PBMCs.

Germline V gene sequence: CDR1 MNHEY, CDR2 SMNVEV (reference sequence). The CDR3 covers 15 residues. Trimming stripped 2 bases from V and 0 bases from J, with 8 bases between. Authors' data handling: Reference gene primer amplification yielded estimated nucleated cell counts. Data came from immunoSEQ multiplex PCR; TCRdb stores just in-frame clones and leaves some out. The V and J calls and the clone size are those of that table, but D and trimming were determined from the DNA. The sample has approximately 210,000 clones; around four fifths are singletons. J is TRBJ2-1 and V is TRBV27; possibly TRBD1 for D (5 bases). The sequencing input was peripheral blood. This TCR came from a man aged 30-40 years with active or convalescent COVID-19. The CDR3 loop reads CASSLQGYSYNEQFF. CDR3 bases: TGTGCCAGCAGTTTACAGGGATACTCCTACAATGAGCAGTTCTTC.